This is a list of T cell receptor beta chains from one sample in a study of T cell responses to AZD1222 COVID-19 vaccine. Data came from immunoSEQ multiplex PCR; TCRdb stores just in-frame clones and leaves some out. The repertoire holds 120,000 to 150,000 clones, with about 92% as singletons. The material sequenced was peripheral blood, taken on day 0 of AZD1222 vaccination. The source of these receptors is an adult in good health. CDR3s include the opening cysteine and the closing phenylalanine or tryptophan. The D gene is left open where the match is weak. Where a row states a size, it is once, few, many or the class of an expanded clone; other rows omit it.

v_gene: TRBV3-1/TRBV3-2
j_gene: TRBJ1-1
abundance: .
d_gene: TRBD1
CDR3nt: TGTGCCAGCAGAGGGGGCCCCCGAGGGACTGAAGCTTTCTTT
CDR3aa: CASRGGPRGTEAFF

v_gene: TRBV2
j_gene: TRBJ1-4
abundance: .
d_gene: .
CDR3nt: TGTGCCAGCAGTCGGCAGCCAACTAATGAAAAACTGTTTTTT
CDR3aa: CASSRQPTNEKLFF

v_gene: TRBV18
j_gene: TRBJ1-2
abundance: .
d_gene: .
CDR3nt: TGTGCCAGCTCACGACGGGCCGCCTATGGCTACACCTTC
CDR3aa: CASSRRAAYGYTF

v_gene: TRBV7-2
j_gene: TRBJ1-5
abundance: .
d_gene: .
CDR3nt: TGTGCCAGCAGCTCCCCACGAGGGCCCCAGCATTTT
CDR3aa: CASSSPRGPQHF

v_gene: TRBV5-1
j_gene: TRBJ1-1
abundance: .
d_gene: .
CDR3nt: TGCGCCAGCAGCAGAGGGACGCAAGACACTGAAGCTTTCTTT
CDR3aa: CASSRGTQDTEAFF

v_gene: TRBV19
j_gene: TRBJ2-5
abundance: .
d_gene: .
CDR3nt: TGTGCCAGTAGTATAGGCTTGGGCAGCCTCAACCAAGAGACCCAGTACTTC
CDR3aa: CASSIGLGSLNQETQYF

v_gene: TRBV4-1
j_gene: TRBJ2-1
abundance: .
d_gene: TRBD1
CDR3nt: TGCGCCAGCAGCCAACAAACGACAGGGGGATTGGGGGACAATGAGCAGTTCTTC
CDR3aa: CASSQQTTGGLGDNEQFF

v_gene: TRBV14
j_gene: TRBJ2-5
abundance: .
d_gene: .
CDR3nt: TGTGCCAGCAGCCCACAAAGGGAGACCCAGTACTTC
CDR3aa: CASSPQRETQYF

v_gene: TRBV9
j_gene: TRBJ2-6
abundance: .
d_gene: .
CDR3nt: TGTGCCAGCACACCTGGTGGTTGGGCAGGGGTCGCTGGGGCCAACGTCCTGACTTTC
CDR3aa: CASTPGGWAGVAGANVLTF

v_gene: TRBV5-6
j_gene: TRBJ1-1
abundance: .
d_gene: .
CDR3nt: TGTGCCAGCAGCGCAACCCCCGGATGGATGAACACTGAAGCTTTCTTT
CDR3aa: CASSATPGWMNTEAFF

v_gene: TRBV7-3
j_gene: TRBJ1-4
abundance: .
d_gene: .
CDR3nt: TGTGCCAGCAGCGAGGCGGTGGGACGGCCTAATGAAAAACTGTTTTTT
CDR3aa: CASSEAVGRPNEKLFF

v_gene: TRBV7-9
j_gene: TRBJ2-3
abundance: .
d_gene: TRBD2
CDR3nt: TGTGCCAGCAGCTTGGGGACTAGTTCAGATACGCAGTATTTT
CDR3aa: CASSLGTSSDTQYF

v_gene: TRBV2
j_gene: TRBJ2-1
abundance: .
d_gene: TRBD2
CDR3nt: TGTGCCAGCAGAACGGGGGGGGCCCGGGGCAATGAGCAGTTCTTC
CDR3aa: CASRTGGARGNEQFF

v_gene: TRBV7-2
j_gene: TRBJ1-3
abundance: few
d_gene: .
CDR3nt: TGTGCCAGCAGCCCTGGGAACTCTGGAAACACCATATATTTT
CDR3aa: CASSPGNSGNTIYF

v_gene: TRBV14
j_gene: TRBJ2-3
abundance: .
d_gene: .
CDR3nt: TGTGCCAGCAGCCTTCTAGCGTTTAGCACAGATACGCAGTATTTT
CDR3aa: CASSLLAFSTDTQYF

v_gene: TRBV2
j_gene: TRBJ2-5
abundance: .
d_gene: TRBD1
CDR3nt: TGTGCCAGCAGTCCGGGGACAGGGGTCGGCGAGACCCAGTACTTC
CDR3aa: CASSPGTGVGETQYF

v_gene: TRBV27
j_gene: TRBJ2-7
abundance: .
d_gene: TRBD2
CDR3nt: TGTGCCAGCAGTTTGGGGACTAGCGGGATCGCCGAGCAGTACTTC
CDR3aa: CASSLGTSGIAEQYF